This record concerns one TCR beta chain sequence. By share, this clonotype ranks as medium-sized (0.01 to 0.1%). Its antigen is unknown. Nothing much larger sits one base from this clone, and base qualities are not available. Counted from cysteine to phenylalanine, this CDR3 has 16 amino acids. Only the CDR3 portion is preserved as DNA: 48 bases, with reading frame beginning at the first base. Trimming removed 5 bases from V and 1 base from J; the gene matches leave 10 bases unexplained. The germline V gene specifies SGHTA as CDR1 and FQGNSA as CDR2. The receptor library was made with PCR. Sequencer: Illumina HiSeq 2000. Using fastp at Q25 and MiXCR, TCRdb reprocessed the public reads and kept productive beta chains. Rows are unified per CDR3 protein, each entry keeping the most common DNA and genes. The sample table shows over 15,000 distinct CDR3 sequences, and around 46% are seen once. The ten largest clones capture roughly 33% of the sample.

These data come from a study of tumor-infiltrating lymphocytes in oesophageal squamous cell carcinoma listed by TCRdb under 2016. The chain is encoded by TRBV7-2 joined to TRBJ1-1; a stretch of 7 junction bases matches TRBD1. The sequenced material came from normal esophageal tissue next to the tumor. This TCR was recovered from a female donor with esophageal squamous cell carcinoma. Read as DNA, the sequence is TGTGCCAGCAGCCCTTACAGGGGACGGGGGAACACTGAAGCTTTCTTT. Its protein product is CASSPYRGRGNTEAFF.